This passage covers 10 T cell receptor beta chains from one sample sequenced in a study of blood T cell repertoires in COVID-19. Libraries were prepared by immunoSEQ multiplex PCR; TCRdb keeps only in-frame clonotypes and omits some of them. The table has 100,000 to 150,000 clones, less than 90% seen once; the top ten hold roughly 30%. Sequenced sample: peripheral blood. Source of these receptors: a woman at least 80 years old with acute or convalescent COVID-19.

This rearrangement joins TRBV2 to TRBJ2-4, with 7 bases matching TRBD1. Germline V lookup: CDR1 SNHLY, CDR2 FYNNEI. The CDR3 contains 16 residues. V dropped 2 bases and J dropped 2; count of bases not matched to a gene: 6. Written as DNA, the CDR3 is TGTGCCAGCAGTGAAAAGCCAGGGGGAACCAAAAACATTCAGTACTTC. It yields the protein CASSEKPGGTKNIQYF. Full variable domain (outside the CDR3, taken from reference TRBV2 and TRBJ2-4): EPEVTQTPSHQVTQMGQEVILRCVPISNHLYFYWYRQILGQKVEFLVSFYNNEISEKSEIFDDQFSVERPDGSNFTLKIRSTKLEDSAMYFCASSEKPGGTKNIQYFGAGTRLSVL.

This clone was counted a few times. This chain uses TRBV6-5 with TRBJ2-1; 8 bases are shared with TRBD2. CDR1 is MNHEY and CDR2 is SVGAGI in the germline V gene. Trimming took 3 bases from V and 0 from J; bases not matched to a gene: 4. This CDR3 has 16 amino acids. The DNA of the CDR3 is TGTGCCAGCAGTTATGCGGGGGGAAACTCCTACAATGAGCAGTTCTTC. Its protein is CASSYAGGNSYNEQFF.

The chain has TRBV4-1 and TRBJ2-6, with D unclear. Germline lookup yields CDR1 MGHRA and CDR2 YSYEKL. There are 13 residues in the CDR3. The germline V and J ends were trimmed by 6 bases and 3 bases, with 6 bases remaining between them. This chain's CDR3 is CASSPVGANVLTF. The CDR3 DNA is TGCGCCAGCAGTCCCGTTGGGGCCAACGTCCTGACTTTC.

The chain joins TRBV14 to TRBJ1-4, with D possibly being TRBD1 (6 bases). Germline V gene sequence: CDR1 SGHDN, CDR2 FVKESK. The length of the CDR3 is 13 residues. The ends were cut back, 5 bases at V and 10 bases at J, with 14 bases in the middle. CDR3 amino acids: CASSAGTLGKLFF. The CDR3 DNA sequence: TGTGCCAGCAGCGCCGGGACATTAGGAAAACTGTTTTTT.

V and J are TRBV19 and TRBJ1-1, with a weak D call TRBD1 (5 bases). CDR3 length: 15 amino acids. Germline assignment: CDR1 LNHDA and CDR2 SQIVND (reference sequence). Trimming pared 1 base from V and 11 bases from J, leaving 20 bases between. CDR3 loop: CASSIGFQGPFGAFF. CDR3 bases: TGTGCCAGTAGTATAGGCTTTCAGGGCCCGTTTGGGGCTTTCTTT.

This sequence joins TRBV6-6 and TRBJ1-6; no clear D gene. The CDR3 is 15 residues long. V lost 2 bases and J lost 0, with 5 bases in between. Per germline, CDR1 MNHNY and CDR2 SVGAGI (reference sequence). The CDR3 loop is CASSYEASYNSPLHF. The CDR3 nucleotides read TGTGCCAGCAGTTACGAGGCCTCCTATAATTCACCCCTCCACTTT.

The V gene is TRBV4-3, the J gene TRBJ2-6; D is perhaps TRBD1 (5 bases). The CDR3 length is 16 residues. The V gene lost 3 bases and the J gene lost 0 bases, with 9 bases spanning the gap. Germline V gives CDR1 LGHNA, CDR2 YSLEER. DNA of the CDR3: TGCGCCAGCAGCCAGAGACAGCCCTCTGGGGCCAACGTCCTGACTTTC. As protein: CASSQRQPSGANVLTF.

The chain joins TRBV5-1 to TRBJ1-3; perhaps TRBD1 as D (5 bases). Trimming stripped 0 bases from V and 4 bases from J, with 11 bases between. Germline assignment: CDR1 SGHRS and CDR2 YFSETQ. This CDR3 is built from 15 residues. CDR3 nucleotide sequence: TGCGCCAGCAGCTTGGGGCAGGGATTAGGAAACACCATATATTTT. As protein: CASSLGQGLGNTIYF.

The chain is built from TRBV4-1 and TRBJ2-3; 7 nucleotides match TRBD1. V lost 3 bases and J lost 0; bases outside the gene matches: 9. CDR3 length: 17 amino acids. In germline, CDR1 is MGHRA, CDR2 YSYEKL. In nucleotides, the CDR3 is TGCGCCAGCAGCCAGTCCGGACAGGCCACTAGCACAGATACGCAGTATTTT. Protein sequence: CASSQSGQATSTDTQYF.

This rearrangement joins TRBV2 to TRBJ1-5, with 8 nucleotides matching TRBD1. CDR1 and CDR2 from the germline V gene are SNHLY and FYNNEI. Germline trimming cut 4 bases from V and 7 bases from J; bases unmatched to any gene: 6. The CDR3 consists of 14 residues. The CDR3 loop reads CASSAGGAGQPQHF. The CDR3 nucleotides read TGTGCCAGCAGTGCAGGGGGCGCCGGGCAGCCCCAGCATTTT.